A selection of T cell receptor beta chains follows, all from one sample in a study of neurological immune-mediated disorders. TCRdb analysed the 5' RACE reads with MiXCR anew, one entry per CDR3 protein. The repertoire holds approximately 85,000 distinct CDR3 sequences, with under 4.5% as singletons. Sequencing was carried out using PBMCs. Receptors originate from a woman aged 55-69 years with multiple sclerosis. CDR3s include the opening cysteine and the closing phenylalanine or tryptophan. Fields, in order: CDR3 length, V gene, J gene, CDR3 protein.

14,TRBV10-3,TRBJ2-3,CAISEEARTDTQYF
15,TRBV20-1,TRBJ2-7,CSARGSGTGNHEQYF
14,TRBV5-6,TRBJ2-7,CASSLDGGIYEQYF
18,TRBV5-1,TRBJ2-1,CASSPQGLAGALYNEQFF
12,TRBV28,TRBJ1-2,CASRTGIWGYTF
16,TRBV5-1,TRBJ2-1,CASSPPGTGQLNEQFF
15,TRBV15,TRBJ2-5,CATSREGQGKETQYF
16,TRBV20-1,TRBJ2-1,CSVARPGQNFYNEQFF
16,TRBV7-9,TRBJ1-1,CASSLGTTAFDTEAFF
16,TRBV20-1,TRBJ2-1,CSARDRSHGAYNEQFF